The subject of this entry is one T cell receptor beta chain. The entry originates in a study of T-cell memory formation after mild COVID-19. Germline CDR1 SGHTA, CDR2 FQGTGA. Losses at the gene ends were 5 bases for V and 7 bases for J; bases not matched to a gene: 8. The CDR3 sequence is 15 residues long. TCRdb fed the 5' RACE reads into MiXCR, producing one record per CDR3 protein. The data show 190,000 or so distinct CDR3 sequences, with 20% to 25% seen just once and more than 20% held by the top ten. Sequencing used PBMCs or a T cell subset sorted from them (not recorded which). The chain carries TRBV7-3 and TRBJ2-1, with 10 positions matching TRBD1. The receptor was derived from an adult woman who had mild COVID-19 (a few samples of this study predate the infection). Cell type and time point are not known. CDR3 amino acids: CASSLDRGLLNEQFF. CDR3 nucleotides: TGTGCCAGCAGCCTAGACAGGGGGCTTCTGAATGAGCAGTTCTTC.